The 7 T cell receptor beta chains below come from one sample, sequenced in a study of a mutant IDH1 vaccine in newly diagnosed glioma. Produced via immunoSEQ multiplex PCR; TCRdb's table is partial and in-frame only. The table has over 30,000 clones, about 93% seen once. Stated time point: week 47, end of study. Each dose of the vaccine consisted of 300 ug of mutant IDH1 20-mer peptide, with topical imiquimod. Their recognized antigens are unknown. Sequenced here: PBMCs, sampled from a glioma patient whose treatment included an IDH1 peptide vaccine. The receptors here all came from a woman aged 40 to 50 with glioma.

The CDR3 loop reads CASSLTGLQPQHF. The CDR3 nucleotides are TGTGCCAGCAGTTTAACGGGTTTGCAGCCCCAGCATTTT. V and J are TRBV28 and TRBJ1-5, with no clear D. V lost 2 bases and J lost 7, with 9 bases in between. The CDR3 is made up of 13 amino acids. The germline gives CDR1 MDHEN, CDR2 SYDVKM.

This sequence joins TRBV2 and TRBJ1-1, with a weak D call TRBD1 (5 bases). There are 11 residues in the CDR3. Trimming left V 4 bases short and J 8 bases short, with 8 bases between. Germline V CDR1 and CDR2: SNHLY, FYNNEI. The CDR3 nucleotides read TGTGCCAGCAGTGGGGACTCAGAAGCTTTCTTT. Protein sequence: CASSGDSEAFF.

The genes are TRBV4-1 and TRBJ2-7; no firm D call. Trimming removed 1 base from V and 4 bases from J, with 17 bases in between. Germline V gives CDR1 MGHRA, CDR2 YSYEKL. This CDR3 has 16 residues. CDR3 protein: CASSQVISIDGYEQYF. CDR3 coding DNA: TGCGCCAGCAGCCAAGTAATAAGTATTGACGGATACGAGCAGTACTTC.

The chain is built from TRBV5-6 and TRBJ1-2, with a weak D call TRBD1 (5 bases). Trimming removed 0 bases from V and 7 bases from J, with 13 bases in between. The CDR3 spans 14 residues. Germline V lookup: CDR1 SGHDT, CDR2 YYEEEE. The chain's CDR3 is CASSLAPRGSGYTF. The CDR3, as DNA: TGTGCCAGCAGCTTGGCCCCTAGGGGCAGTGGCTACACCTTC.

The chain has TRBV30 and TRBJ1-5, with D hard to call. Trimming took 0 bases from V and 5 from J, leaving 8 bases between them. CDR1 GTSNPN and CDR2 SVGIG come from the germline V gene (reference sequence). This CDR3 is built from 13 residues. Written as DNA, the CDR3 is TGTGCCTGGAGTGTACACGGGTATCAGCCCCAGCATTTT. Translation: CAWSVHGYQPQHF.

The chain is built from TRBV5-1 and TRBJ1-5; D is undetermined. Trimming took 0 bases from V and 7 from J, leaving 8 bases between them. The CDR3 covers 13 residues. CDR1 SGHRS and CDR2 YFSETQ come from the germline V gene. CDR3 amino acids: CASSLGDPQPQHF. CDR3 DNA sequence: TGCGCCAGCAGCTTGGGAGATCCCCAGCCCCAGCATTTT.

The chain joins TRBV5-4 to TRBJ2-2; tentatively, D is TRBD1 (5 bases). The V end lost 4 bases, the J end lost 3 bases, and 13 bases lay between the germline ends. This CDR3 has 15 amino acids. Germline V gene data show CDR1 as SGHNT and CDR2 as YYREEE (reference sequence). CDR3 sequence (DNA): TGTGCCAGCAGCGTAATGGACAAACACACCGGGGAGCTGTTTTTT. Its translation is CASSVMDKHTGELFF. The full variable domain, in which reference TRBV5-4 and TRBJ2-2 provide the parts outside the CDR3, is ETGVTQSPTHLIKTRGQQVTLRCSSQSGHNTVSWYQQALGQGPQFIFQYYREEENGRGNFPPRFSGLQFPNYSSELNVNALELDDSALYLCASSVMDKHTGELFFGEGSRLTVL.